This T cell receptor beta chain appears in the sequencing data of a study of T cell responses to AZD1222 COVID-19 vaccine. General study findings and limits: Clonal diversity may have been underestimated, and the donors were mostly white British, with more females than males.

On this clone: Its antigen is currently unknown.

The protocol was immunoSEQ multiplex PCR, while the TCRdb copy is restricted to in-frame clones and leaves out a portion. The sample has over 150,000 clones, around 85% seen once. V lost 0 bases and J lost 5, with 5 bases in between. Per the germline V gene, CDR1 is LGHNA and CDR2 is YNFKEQ. CDR3 length: 13 amino acids. This chain uses TRBV4-2 with TRBJ1-5; D is unresolved. Sequencing was performed on peripheral blood, taken on day 0 of MenACWY control vaccination. The receptor was derived from an adult in good health. CDR3 in amino acids: CASSQDMDQPQHF. The CDR3 bases are TGTGCCAGCAGCCAAGATATGGATCAGCCCCAGCATTTT.